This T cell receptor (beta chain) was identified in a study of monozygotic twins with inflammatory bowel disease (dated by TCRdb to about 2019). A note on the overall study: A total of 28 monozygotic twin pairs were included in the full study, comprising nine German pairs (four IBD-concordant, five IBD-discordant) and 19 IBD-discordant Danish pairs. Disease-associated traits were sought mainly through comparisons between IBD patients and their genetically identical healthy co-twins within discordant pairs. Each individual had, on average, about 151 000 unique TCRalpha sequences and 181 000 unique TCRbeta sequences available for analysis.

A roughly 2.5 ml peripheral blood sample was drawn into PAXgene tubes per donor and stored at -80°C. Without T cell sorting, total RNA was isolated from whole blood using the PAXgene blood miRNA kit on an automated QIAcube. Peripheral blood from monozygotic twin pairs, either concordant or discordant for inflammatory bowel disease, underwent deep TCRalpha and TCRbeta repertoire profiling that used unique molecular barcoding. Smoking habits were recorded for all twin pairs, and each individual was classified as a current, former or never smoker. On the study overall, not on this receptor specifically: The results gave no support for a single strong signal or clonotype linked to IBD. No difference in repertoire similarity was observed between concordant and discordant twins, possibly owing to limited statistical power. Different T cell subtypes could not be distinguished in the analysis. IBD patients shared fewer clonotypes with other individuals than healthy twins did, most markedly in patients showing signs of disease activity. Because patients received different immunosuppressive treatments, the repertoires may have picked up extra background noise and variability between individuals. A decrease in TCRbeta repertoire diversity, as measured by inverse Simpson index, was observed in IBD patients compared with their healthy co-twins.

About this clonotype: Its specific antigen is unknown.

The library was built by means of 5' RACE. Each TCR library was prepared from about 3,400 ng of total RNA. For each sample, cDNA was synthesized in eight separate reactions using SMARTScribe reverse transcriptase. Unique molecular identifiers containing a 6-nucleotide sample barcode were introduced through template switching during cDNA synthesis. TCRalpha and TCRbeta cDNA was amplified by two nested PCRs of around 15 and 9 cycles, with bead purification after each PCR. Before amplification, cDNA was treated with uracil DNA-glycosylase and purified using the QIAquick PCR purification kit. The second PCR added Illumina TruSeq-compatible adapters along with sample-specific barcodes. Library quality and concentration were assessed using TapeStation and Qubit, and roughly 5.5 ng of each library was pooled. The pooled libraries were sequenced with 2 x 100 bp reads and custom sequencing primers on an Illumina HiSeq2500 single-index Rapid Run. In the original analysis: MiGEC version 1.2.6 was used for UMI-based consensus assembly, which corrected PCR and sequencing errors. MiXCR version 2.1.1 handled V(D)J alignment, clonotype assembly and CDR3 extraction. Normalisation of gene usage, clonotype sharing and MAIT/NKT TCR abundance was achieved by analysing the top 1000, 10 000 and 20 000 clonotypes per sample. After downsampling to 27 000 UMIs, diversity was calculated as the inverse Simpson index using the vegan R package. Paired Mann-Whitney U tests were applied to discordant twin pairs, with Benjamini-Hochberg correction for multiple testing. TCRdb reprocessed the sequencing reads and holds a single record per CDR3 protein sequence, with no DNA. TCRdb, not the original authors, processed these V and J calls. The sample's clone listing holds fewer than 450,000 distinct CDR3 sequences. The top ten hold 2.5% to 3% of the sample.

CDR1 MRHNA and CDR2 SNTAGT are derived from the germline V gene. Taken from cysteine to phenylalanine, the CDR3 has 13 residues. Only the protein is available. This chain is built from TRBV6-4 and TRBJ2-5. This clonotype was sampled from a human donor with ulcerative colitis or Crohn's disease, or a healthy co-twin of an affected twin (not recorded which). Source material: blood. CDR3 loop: CASSADFGETQYF.